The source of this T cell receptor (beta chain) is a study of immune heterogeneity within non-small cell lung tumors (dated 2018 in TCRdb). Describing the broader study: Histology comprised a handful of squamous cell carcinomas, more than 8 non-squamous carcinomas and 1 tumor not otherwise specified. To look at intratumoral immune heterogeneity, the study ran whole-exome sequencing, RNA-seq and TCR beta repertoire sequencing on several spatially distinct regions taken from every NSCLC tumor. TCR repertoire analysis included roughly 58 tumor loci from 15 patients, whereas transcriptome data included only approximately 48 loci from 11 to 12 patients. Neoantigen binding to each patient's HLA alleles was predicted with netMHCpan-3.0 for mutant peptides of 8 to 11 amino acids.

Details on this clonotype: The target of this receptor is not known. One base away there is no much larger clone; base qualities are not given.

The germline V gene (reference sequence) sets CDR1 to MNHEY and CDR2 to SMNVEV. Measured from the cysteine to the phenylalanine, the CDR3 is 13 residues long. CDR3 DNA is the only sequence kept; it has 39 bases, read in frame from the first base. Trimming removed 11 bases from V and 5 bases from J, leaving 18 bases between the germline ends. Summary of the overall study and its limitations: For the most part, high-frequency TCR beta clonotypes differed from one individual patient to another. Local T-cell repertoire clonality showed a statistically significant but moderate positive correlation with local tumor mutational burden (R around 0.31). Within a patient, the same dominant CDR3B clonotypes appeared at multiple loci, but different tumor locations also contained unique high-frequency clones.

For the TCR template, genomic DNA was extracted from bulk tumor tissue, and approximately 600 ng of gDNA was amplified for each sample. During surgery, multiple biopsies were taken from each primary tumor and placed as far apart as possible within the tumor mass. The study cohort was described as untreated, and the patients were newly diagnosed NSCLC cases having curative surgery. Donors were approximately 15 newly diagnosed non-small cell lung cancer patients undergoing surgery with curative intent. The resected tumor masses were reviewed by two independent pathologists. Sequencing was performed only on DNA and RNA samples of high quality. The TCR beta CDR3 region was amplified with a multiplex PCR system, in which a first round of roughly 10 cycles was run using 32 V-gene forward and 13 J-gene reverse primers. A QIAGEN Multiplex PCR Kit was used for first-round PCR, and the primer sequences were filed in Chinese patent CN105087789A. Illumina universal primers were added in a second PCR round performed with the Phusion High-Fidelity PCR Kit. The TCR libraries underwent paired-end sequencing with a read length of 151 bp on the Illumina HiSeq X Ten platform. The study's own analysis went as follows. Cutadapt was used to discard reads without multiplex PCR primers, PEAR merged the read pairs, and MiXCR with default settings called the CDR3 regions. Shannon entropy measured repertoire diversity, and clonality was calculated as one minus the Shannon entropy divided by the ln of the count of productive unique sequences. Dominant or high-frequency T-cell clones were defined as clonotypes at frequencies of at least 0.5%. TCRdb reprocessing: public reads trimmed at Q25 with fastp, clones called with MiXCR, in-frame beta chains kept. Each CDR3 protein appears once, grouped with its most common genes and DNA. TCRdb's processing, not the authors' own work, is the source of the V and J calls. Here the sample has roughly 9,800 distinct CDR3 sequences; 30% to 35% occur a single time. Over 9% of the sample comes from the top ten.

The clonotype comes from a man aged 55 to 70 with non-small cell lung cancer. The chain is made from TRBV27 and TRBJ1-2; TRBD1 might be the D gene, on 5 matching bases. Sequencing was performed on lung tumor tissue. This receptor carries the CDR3 CAARQGVWYGYTF. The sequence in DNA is TGTGCCGCTCGCCAGGGCGTATGGTATGGCTACACCTTC.